This T cell receptor (beta chain) was identified in a study of CD8+CD57+ T cells in acquired aplastic anemia. Study-level background: Sorted CD4+ and CD8+ cells gave an average of about 3 ug of DNA.

Germline values: CDR1 SGHRS, CDR2 YFSETQ. The V gene end was trimmed by 5 bases and the J gene end by 5 bases; junction bases not matched to a gene: 4. The CDR3 contains 14 residues. The study profiled TCR beta VDJ and CDR3 using genomic DNA as template. From the reads, TCRdb called clonotypes with MiXCR, one entry per CDR3 protein. The sample yields some 150,000 distinct CDR3 sequences, over 70% seen once. The study's findings and limits: Patients shared about 30 CD8+ CDR3 sequences with controls.

Regarding this clonotype: As yet, its antigen is unknown.

For sequencing, patients were chosen who had shown expansion of CD8+CD57+ cells by flow cytometry. The source of this sequence is a human donor with aplastic anemia. The chain recombines TRBV5-1 with TRBJ2-5; 12 bases map to TRBD1. The sequencing sample was made of sorted CD4+, CD8+, or CD8+CD57+ T cells (not recorded which) from PBMCs. CDR3 coding DNA: TGCGCCAGCAGTGGGACAGGGGGCTCGGAGACCCAGTACTTC. Protein: CASSGTGGSETQYF.